This T cell receptor (beta chain) was found in a study of response to subunit inactivated influenza vaccine. The CDR3 length is 19 residues. Germline lookup yields CDR1 SGHTA and CDR2 FQGNSA. V trimming: 0 bases; J trimming: 7 bases; junction bases outside the gene matches: 13. From the RT-PCR reads, TCRdb called clonotypes with MiXCR, one entry per CDR3 protein. The table lists hundreds of thousands of distinct CDR3 sequences, 15% to 19% of them singletons. The chain has TRBV7-2 and TRBJ1-6; 9 bases align to TRBD1. This TCR was recovered from a man aged 50-59 years who received an inactivated influenza vaccine. Sequenced here: PBMCs from blood, sampled about 12 days after vaccination. The CDR3 sequence is CASSLALIAGQGRNSPLHF. CDR3 coding DNA: TGTGCCAGCAGCTTAGCCCTCATAGCAGGACAGGGGAGGAATTCACCCCTCCACTTT.